This record covers a single T cell receptor beta chain. Its matching antigen is unknown. This specimen belongs to a study of beta chain features in type 1 diabetes. Study outcomes and limitations: Researchers cautioned that cDNA sequencing could over-represent cells with high TCR expression. Shortening of TCRB CDR3s, moderate but significant, appeared in all four CD4+ subsets of Type 1 diabetes patients. Researchers reported that naive, central memory and Treg TCRB repertoires appeared more similar in patients than in healthy donors.

Germline V gene lookup returns CDR1 KGHSH and CDR2 LQKENI. This CDR3 is 13 amino acids long. V shed 3 bases, J shed 4 bases, and the junction held 3 bases outside the gene matches. The authors took one heparinised blood draw, averaging about 120 mL, from each donor. CD4+ naive, central memory, regulatory and stem cell-like memory cells were sorted via CD45RO/CCR7/CD25/CD127/CD95/CD27. The authors reverse transcribed all of the isolated RNA, so sequencing captured expressed TCRB transcripts. Using immunoSEQ multiplex PCR, the repertoire was profiled, and TCRdb retains in-frame clones only, with some absent. The sample records under 300,000 clones, around 22% being singletons.

Specimen: naive CD4+ T cells from blood. This clonotype originated in a woman in her 30s with type 1 diabetes. V is TRBV18 and J is TRBJ2-7, with 7 nucleotides matching TRBD2. The CDR3 is CASSPGTNYEQYF. CDR3 bases: TGTGCCAGCTCACCCGGGACTAATTACGAGCAGTACTTC.